What follows describes a single TCR beta chain. The antigen it recognizes is unknown. No base qualities exist here, and no much larger clone lies one base off it. The junction shows trimming of 3 bases on V and 3 bases on J, plus 9 bases between the germline ends. The CDR3 numbers 14 residues from cysteine through phenylalanine. CDR3 DNA only is kept here, 42 bases in frame from base 1. For CDR1 and CDR2, the germline V gene (reference sequence) lists DFQATT and SNEGSKA. The source of the sample is a study of T-cell memory formation after mild COVID-19 (dated by TCRdb to 2020 to 2022). At the level of the whole study: TCR sequence clusters from the two donors were found to be largely donor specific. In a couple of donors, T-cell clones that expanded and contracted after mild COVID-19 were followed by sequencing TCRalpha and TCRbeta repertoires longitudinally. Two young, previously healthy adult volunteers made up the cohort, one male and one female. Overall results and qualifications from the work: Clones contracting from day 15 to 85 had balanced CD4/CD8 phenotypes, while a second wave expanding from day 15 to 37 was biased towards CD4+. Only a couple of mild cases were covered by the study, and larger cohorts that include severe cases with pre-infection samples were considered necessary. Some responding clones were detected in pre-infection memory, which suggested that pre-existing cross-reactive memory T cells had joined the SARS-CoV-2 response. SARS-CoV-2 specificity was not confirmed for the second-wave clones peaking on day 37. Contracting CD4+ clones were located mainly in the CM and EM memory subsets, whereas CD8+ clones were found to be enriched in EMRA.

TCRdb names Illumina NovaSeq 6000 as the instrument used. Using 5'RACE with constant-segment primers, TCRalpha and TCRbeta cDNA libraries were constructed, with sample barcodes and unique molecular identifiers added in the process. Trizol reagent was used to extract RNA from every sample. Libraries were amplified in two PCR steps, with a second sample barcode and Illumina TruSeq adapters added in the second step. The libraries were sequenced on an Illumina NovaSeq using 2 x 150 bp paired-end reads. In the source study's methods: The reads were demultiplexed and collapsed into UMI-guided consensus sequences using migec v1.2.7. With mixcr v2.1.11, UMI consensuses were aligned to TRA and TRB V and J templates and assembled into clonotypes. Clonotypes were classified as expanded or contracted when called significant by both edgeR and NoisET, with noise models trained on biological replicates. For edgeR calls, the cutoffs were a false discovery rate-adjusted p below 0.01 and a log2 fold-change threshold of 1. As an exploratory analysis of dynamics, max-normalized trajectories of the 1000 most abundant clonotypes were examined by PCA with hierarchical clustering. Separately sequenced CD4+ and CD8+ repertoires were used to assign a CD4 or CD8 phenotype to each responding clone. The raw public data were reprocessed by TCRdb itself: fastp quality trimming at Q25, MiXCR clonotype calling, in-frame beta chains only. Records with the same CDR3 protein are collapsed into one entry carrying the most frequent genes and DNA. The V and J calls shown here were made by TCRdb, not taken from the authors' results. For this sample the table gives 250,000 to 300,000 distinct CDR3 sequences, of which 15% to 20% were detected only once. The ten largest account for roughly 20% of the sample.

PBMCs were isolated by Ficoll-Paque density gradient centrifugation. The sample comprised PBMCs or a T cell subset sorted from them (not recorded which). This receptor was taken from a man between 18 and 35 years old who had mild COVID-19 (a few samples of this study predate the infection). The sample titles of this study are shuffled in the database, so cell type and time point are left out; the donor was told from shared clones. This chain joins TRBV20-1 to TRBJ2-6; no confident D gene assignment can be made. The DNA sequence reads TGCAGTGCTAGTAGGGAAGGTGGGGCCAACGTCCTGACTTTC. Translated, this gives CSASREGGANVLTF.